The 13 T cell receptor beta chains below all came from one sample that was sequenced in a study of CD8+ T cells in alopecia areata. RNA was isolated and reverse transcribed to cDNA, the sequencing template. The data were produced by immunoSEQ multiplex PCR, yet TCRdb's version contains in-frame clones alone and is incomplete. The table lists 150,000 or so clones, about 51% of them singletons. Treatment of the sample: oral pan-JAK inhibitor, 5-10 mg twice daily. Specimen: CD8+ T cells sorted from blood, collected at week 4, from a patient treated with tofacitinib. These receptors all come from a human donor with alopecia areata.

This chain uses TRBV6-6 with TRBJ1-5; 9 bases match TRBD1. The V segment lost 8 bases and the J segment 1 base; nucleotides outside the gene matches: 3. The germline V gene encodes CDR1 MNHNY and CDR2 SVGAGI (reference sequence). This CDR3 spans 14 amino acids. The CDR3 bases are TGTGCCAGCTGGGACAGGGTAAGCAATCAGCCCCAGCATTTT. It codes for CASWDRVSNQPQHF.

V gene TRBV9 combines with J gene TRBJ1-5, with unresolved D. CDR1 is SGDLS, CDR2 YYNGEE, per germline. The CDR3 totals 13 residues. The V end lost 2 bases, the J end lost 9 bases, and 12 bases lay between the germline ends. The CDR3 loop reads CASSVGGEVPQHF. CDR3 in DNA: TGTGCCAGCAGCGTCGGTGGGGAGGTGCCCCAGCATTTT.

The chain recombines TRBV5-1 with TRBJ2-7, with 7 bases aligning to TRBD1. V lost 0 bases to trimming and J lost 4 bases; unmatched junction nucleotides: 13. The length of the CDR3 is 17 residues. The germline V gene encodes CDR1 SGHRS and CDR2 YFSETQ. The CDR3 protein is CASSLGPTTGVGYEQYF. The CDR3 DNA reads TGCGCCAGCAGCTTGGGTCCTACAACAGGGGTAGGGTACGAGCAGTACTTC.

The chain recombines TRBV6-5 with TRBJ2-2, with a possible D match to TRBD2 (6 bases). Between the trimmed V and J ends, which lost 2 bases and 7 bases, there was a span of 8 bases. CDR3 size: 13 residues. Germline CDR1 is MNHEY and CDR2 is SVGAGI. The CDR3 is CASSYETSGELFF. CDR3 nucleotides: TGTGCCAGCAGTTACGAGACTAGCGGGGAGCTGTTTTTT.

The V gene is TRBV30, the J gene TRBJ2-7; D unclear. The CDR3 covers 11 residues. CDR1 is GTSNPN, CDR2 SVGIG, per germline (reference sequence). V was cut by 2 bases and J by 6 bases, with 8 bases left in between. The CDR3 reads CAWSLKREQYF. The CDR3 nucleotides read TGTGCCTGGAGTCTTAAGCGCGAGCAGTACTTC.

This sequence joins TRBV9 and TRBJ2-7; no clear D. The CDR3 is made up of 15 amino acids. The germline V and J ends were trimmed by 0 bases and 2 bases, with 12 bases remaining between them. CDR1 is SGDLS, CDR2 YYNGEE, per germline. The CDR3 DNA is TGTGCCAGCAGCGTAGACTCCAACAGCGCCTACGAGCAGTACTTC. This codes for CASSVDSNSAYEQYF.

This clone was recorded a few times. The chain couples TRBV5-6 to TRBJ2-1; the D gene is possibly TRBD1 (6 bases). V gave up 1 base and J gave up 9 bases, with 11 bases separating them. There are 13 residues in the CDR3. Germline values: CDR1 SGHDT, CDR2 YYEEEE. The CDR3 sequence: CASSLRAGAEQFF. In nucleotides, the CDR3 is TGTGCCAGCAGCTTGAGGGCAGGGGCTGAGCAGTTCTTC.

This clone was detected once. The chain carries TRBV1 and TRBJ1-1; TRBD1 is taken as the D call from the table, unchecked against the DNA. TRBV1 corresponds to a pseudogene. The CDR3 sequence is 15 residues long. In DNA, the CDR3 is TGCACCAGCAGCCAAACCGAAGACACCAACACTGAAGCTTTCTTT. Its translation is CTSSQTEDTNTEAFF.

CDR3 in amino acids: CASSLALTGGQETQYF. The CDR3 bases are TGTGCCAGCAGCTTAGCTCTTACAGGGGGTCAAGAGACCCAGTACTTC. This sequence joins TRBV11-2 and TRBJ2-5, with 8 bases lining up with TRBD1. CDR3 length: 16 residues. V was pared by 1 base and J by 2 bases, with 6 bases of the junction left unmatched. Per the germline V gene, CDR1 is SGHAT and CDR2 is FQNNGV.

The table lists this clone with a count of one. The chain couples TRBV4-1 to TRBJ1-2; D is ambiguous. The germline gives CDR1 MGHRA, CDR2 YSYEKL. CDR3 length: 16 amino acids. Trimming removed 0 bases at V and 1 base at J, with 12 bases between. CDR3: CASSQESGLYNYGYTF. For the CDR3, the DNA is TGCGCCAGCAGCCAAGAAAGCGGTTTATATAACTATGGCTACACCTTC.

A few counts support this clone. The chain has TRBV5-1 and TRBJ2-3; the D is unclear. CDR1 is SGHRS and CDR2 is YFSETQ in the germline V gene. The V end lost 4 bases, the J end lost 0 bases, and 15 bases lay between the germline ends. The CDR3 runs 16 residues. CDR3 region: CASSARGAPSTDTQYF. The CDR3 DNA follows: TGCGCCAGCAGCGCCCGCGGTGCTCCTAGCACAGATACGCAGTATTTT.

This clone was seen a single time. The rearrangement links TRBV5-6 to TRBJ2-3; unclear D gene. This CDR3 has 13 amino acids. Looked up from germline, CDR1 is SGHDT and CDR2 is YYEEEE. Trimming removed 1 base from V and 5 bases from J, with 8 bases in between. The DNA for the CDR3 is TGTGCCAGCAGCTTGAAGGTTGAAGATACGCAGTATTTT. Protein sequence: CASSLKVEDTQYF. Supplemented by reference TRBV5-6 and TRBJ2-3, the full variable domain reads DAGVTQSPTHLIKTRGQQVTLRCSPKSGHDTVSWYQQALGQGPQFIFQYYEEEERQRGNFPDRFSGHQFPNYSSELNVNALLLGDSALYLCASSLKVEDTQYFGPGTRLTVL.

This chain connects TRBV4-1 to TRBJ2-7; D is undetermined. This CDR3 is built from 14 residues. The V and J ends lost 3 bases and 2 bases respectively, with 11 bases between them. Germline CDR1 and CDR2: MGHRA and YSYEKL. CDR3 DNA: TGCGCCAGCAGCCATCATCCGGGCACCTACGAGCAGTACTTC. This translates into CASSHHPGTYEQYF.